The 14 T cell receptor beta chains given below trace back to one sample, sequenced in a study of tumor-infiltrating lymphocytes in primary liver carcinoma. From approximately 0.5 ug of total RNA, TCR beta-specific cDNA was reverse-transcribed using a constant-region primer. The TCR beta library was amplified through three nested multiplex PCR rounds in a modified ARM-PCR procedure. Each of the first two PCR rounds ran 9 to 11 cycles with TRBV1-TRBV30 forward and C-beta reverse primers. TCRdb re-analysed the multiplex PCR reads in MiXCR, keeping a single row per CDR3 protein. The table lists tens of thousands of distinct CDR3 sequences, 76% of them singletons. Investigators took RNA and DNA out together from 20-30 mg of unsorted bulk tissue. Material for sequencing was liver tumor tissue from sampling region 5. Indicated subset: tumor region T5, tumor centre. The receptor source for this set is a man in his forties with primary liver carcinoma and hepatitis B virus infection.

This clonotype occurred a few times. Since a much larger clone is just one base distant, this may be a read error. The rearrangement links TRBV5-1 to TRBJ2-1; D possibly matches TRBD1 or TRBD2 (5 bases each). The CDR3 has 14 residues. Trimming left V 4 bases short and J 6 bases short, with 14 bases between. Germline V lookup: CDR1 SGHRS, CDR2 YFSETQ. The CDR3 reads CASSTGDPVNEQFF. CDR3 DNA sequence: TGCGCCAGCAGCACTGGGGACCCGGTCAATGAGCAGTTCTTC.

The chain couples TRBV4-2 to TRBJ2-7; D is tentatively TRBD1 or TRBD2 (5 bases each). Trimming cost V 4 bases and J 0 bases, with 19 bases left between them. Germline values: CDR1 LGHNA, CDR2 YNFKEQ. The CDR3 loop spans 17 amino acids. CDR3 DNA: TGTGCCAGCAGCCGAGAGGGAAACACAGGTTTCTCCTACGAGCAGTACTTC. It is translated as CASSREGNTGFSYEQYF.

Judged by abundance, this clonotype is medium-sized. J is TRBJ2-7 and V is TRBV6-2 or TRBV6-3, with D uncertain. V was cut by 0 bases and J by 2 bases, with 2 bases left in between. CDR1 MNHEY and CDR2 SVGEGT come from the germline V gene. The CDR3 contains 12 residues. The CDR3 region has the DNA TGTGCCAGCAGTTACTCCGCCTACGAGCAGTACTTC. Its translation: CASSYSAYEQYF.

Concerning this clonotype itself: One end of the junction fails to match germline, which may point to a read error. The chain is built from TRBV12-3 or TRBV12-4 and TRBJ2-7; 9 bases agree with TRBD1. The CDR3 sequence is 15 residues long. The CDR3 DNA reads TGTGCCAACAGTAGGGAGACAGGGGGCTCCTACGAGCAGTACTTC. This translates into CANSRETGGSYEQYF.

The J gene is TRBJ2-2, the V gene TRBV5-1; D unclear. In germline, CDR1 is SGHRS, CDR2 YFSETQ. Trimming took off 4 bases at V and 1 base at J, with 8 bases between the two ends. The CDR3 consists of 14 residues. The CDR3 reads CASSISGNTGELFF. The CDR3 DNA is TGCGCCAGCAGCATATCAGGGAACACCGGGGAGCTGTTTTTT.

As for this clonotype: At one boundary the junction diverges from the germline segment, which might be a read error. Here the CDR3 reads CDISESATRLETQYF. Written as DNA, the CDR3 is TGTGACATCAGTGAGTCGGCTACCAGACTAGAGACCCAGTACTTC. The chain links TRBV10-3 to TRBJ2-5; D remains ambiguous. Per the germline V gene, CDR1 is ENHRY and CDR2 is SYGVKD. The CDR3 length is 15 residues.

In the case of this clonotype: The junction differs from germline at one of its ends, possibly a read error. This sequence joins TRBV5-4 and TRBJ2-7; 7 bases fit TRBD2. This CDR3 is 14 amino acids long. Germline CDR1 is SGHNT and CDR2 is YYREEE (reference sequence). Here the CDR3 reads CVSSLGGSSYEQNF. The CDR3 nucleotides are TGTGTCAGCAGCTTGGGCGGGAGCTCCTACGAGCAGAACTTC.

Worth noting for this clonotype: The conserved phenylalanine or tryptophan is not found at the CDR3 terminus, so this likely reflects a read error. It is unclear where the CDR3 begins or ends on the DNA, so no DNA is shown, and the CDR3 is as TCRdb lists it. CDR3: CASSQGTGRTYEQHI. The rearrangement joins TRBV11-2 to TRBJ2-7; the table's D call, TRBD1, has no DNA check behind it. Termini included, the CDR3 measures 15 amino acids. Germline assignment: CDR1 SGHAT and CDR2 FQNNGV.

This rearrangement joins TRBV11-2 to TRBJ2-1; D is perhaps TRBD1 or TRBD2 (6 bases each). This CDR3 contains 17 residues. Germline values: CDR1 SGHAT, CDR2 FQNNGV. Trimming pared 2 bases from V and 3 bases from J, leaving 17 bases between. CDR3 in amino acids: CASSLTFRGGIYNEQFF. The CDR3 nucleotides are TGTGCCAGCAGCTTAACGTTCAGGGGAGGTATCTACAATGAGCAGTTCTTC.

Concerning this clonotype itself: The conserved phenylalanine or tryptophan normally closing the CDR3 is absent here, so this likely arose from a read error. V usage is TRBV6-2 or TRBV6-3 and J usage is TRBJ2-1, with 11 nucleotides matching TRBD1. Germline-derived CDR1 and CDR2 are MNHEY and SVGEGT. The CDR3 sequence is 14 residues long. CDR3 protein: CDSNPGQGVGEQFI. For the CDR3, the DNA is TGTGACAGCAATCCGGGACAGGGGGTTGGAGAGCAGTTCATC.

About this clonotype: Compared with germline, one end of the junction differs, possibly owing to a read error. The gene calls are TRBV5-6 and TRBJ2-2; 10 bases line up with TRBD1. CDR3 size: 15 residues. Germline V CDR1 and CDR2: SGHDT, YYEEEE. The CDR3 region has the DNA TGTGCCGGCAGCTCGGGGACAGGGGTGATCGGGGAGCTGTTTTTT. Its protein is CAGSSGTGVIGELFF.

In this sample, this clonotype turned up once. The J gene is TRBJ1-1, the V gene TRBV4-1; unclear D gene. Germline CDR1 MGHRA, CDR2 YSYEKL. This CDR3 is 13 amino acids long. V lost 4 bases to trimming and J lost 5 bases, with 11 bases between them. CDR3 nucleotide sequence: TGCGCCAGCAGCCGGGAGTTAGTGACTGAAGCTTTCTTT. Translated: CASSRELVTEAFF.

Turning to this clonotype: A much more abundant neighbour one base away suggests this may be a read error. The conserved final phenylalanine or tryptophan is absent from the CDR3, which likely points to a read error. This chain uses TRBV6-2 or TRBV6-3 with TRBJ2-2, with D tentatively TRBD1 or TRBD2 (5 bases each). This CDR3 region has 14 residues. The V gene lost 4 bases and the J gene lost 7 bases, with 13 bases spanning the gap. Germline V lookup: CDR1 MNHEY, CDR2 SVGEGT. The CDR3 here is CASSLWGSGGELFV. CDR3 nucleotides: TGTGCCAGCAGTTTGTGGGGGTCCGGCGGGGAGCTGTTTGTT.

As regards this clonotype: The junction does not match germline at one end; this may be a read error. The CDR3 loop is CANSQGTGRTYEQYF. The CDR3 DNA sequence: TGTGCCAATAGCCAAGGGACAGGGAGAACCTACGAACAGTACTTC. The chain is built from TRBV11-2 and TRBJ2-7; 9 nucleotides agree with TRBD1. Germline V gene data show CDR1 as SGHAT and CDR2 as FQNNGV. CDR3 length equals 15 residues.